The present T cell receptor beta chain was sequenced within a study of post-analysis software for immune sequencing data. TCR beta cDNA libraries included unique molecular identifiers. TCRdb ran MiXCR on the PCR reads and lists one entry per CDR3 protein. This table holds about 680,000 distinct CDR3 sequences, approximately 60% found once. Sequencing used blood. This TCR was sampled from a girl aged 2-10 years with multiple sclerosis.

CDR3: CASSLGVAGAYQETQYF. As DNA, the CDR3 is TGTGCCAGCAGCTTAGGTGTGGCGGGTGCGTACCAAGAGACCCAGTACTTC. The V gene is TRBV7-6, the J gene TRBJ2-5; maybe TRBD2 (5 bases). The CDR3 runs 17 residues. Germline CDR1 and CDR2: SGHVS and FNYEAQ. V gave up 1 base and J gave up 0 bases, with 15 bases separating them.